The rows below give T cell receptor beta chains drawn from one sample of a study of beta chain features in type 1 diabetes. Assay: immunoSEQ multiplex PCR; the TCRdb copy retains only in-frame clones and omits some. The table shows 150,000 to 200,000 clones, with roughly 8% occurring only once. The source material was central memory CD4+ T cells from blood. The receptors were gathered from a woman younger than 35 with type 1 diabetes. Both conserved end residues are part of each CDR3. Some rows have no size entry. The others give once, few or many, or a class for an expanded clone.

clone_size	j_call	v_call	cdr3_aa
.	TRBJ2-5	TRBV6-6	CASSVGGTQYF
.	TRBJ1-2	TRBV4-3	CASSPTPHGANYGYTF
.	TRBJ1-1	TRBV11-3	CASSTGGLNTEAFF
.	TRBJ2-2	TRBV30	CAWSAGLNTGELFF
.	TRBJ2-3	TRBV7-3	CASSDTGTSTDTQYF
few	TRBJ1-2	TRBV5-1	CASSLAVTGVVGYTF
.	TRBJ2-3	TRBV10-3	CAISESMDTQYF
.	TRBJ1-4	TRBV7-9	CASSPDRSNEKLFF
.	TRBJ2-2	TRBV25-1	CASSSGYTGELFF
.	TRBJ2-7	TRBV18	CASSPLGLGVYEQYF
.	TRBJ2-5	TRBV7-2	CASSLPRDYNYQETQYF
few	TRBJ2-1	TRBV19	CASSMSNSYNEQFF
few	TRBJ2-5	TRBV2	CASTPGGRTGTQYF
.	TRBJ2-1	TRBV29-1	CSVDQGPYNEQFF
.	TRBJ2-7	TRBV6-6	CASSPEGATYEQYF